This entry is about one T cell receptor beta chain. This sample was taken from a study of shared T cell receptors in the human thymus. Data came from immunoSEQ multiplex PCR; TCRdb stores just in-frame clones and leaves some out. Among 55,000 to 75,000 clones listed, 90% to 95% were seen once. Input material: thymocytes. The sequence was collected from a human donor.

The CDR3 loop is CASSVRQVTGELFF. The DNA for the CDR3 is TGTGCCAGCAGTGTGCGACAGGTTACCGGGGAGCTGTTTTTT. The J gene is TRBJ2-2, the V gene TRBV25-1; a weak D match, TRBD1 (6 bases). Germline CDR1 reads MGHDK; CDR2 reads SYGVNS. The CDR3 runs to 14 residues. Between the trimmed V and J ends, which lost 4 bases and 5 bases, there was a span of 11 bases.